The TCR beta chain under discussion was sequenced for a study of T-cell reconstitution after alpha-beta-depleted transplantation in children. The study's findings and limits: Alpha-beta T cells about two months after transplant reportedly derived from several hundred expanded graft clones. Hyperexpanded clones declined; after one year, newly produced T cells mostly supplied diversity. Day-60 TCRbeta diversity that was high in some patients was derived from surviving recipient T cells and thymic progenitors.

TCRbeta library preparation incorporated unique molecular identifiers. TCRdb analysed the PCR reads with MiXCR anew, one entry per CDR3 protein. The sample yields 400,000 to 550,000 distinct CDR3 sequences, roughly 10% seen once. The CDR3 spans 12 residues. The ends were cut back, 4 bases at V and 10 bases at J, with 14 bases in the middle. CDR1 is SQVTM, CDR2 ANQGSEA, per germline. This clonotype was seen repeatedly, ten times or more. Its target is unknown. This chain links TRBV29-1 with TRBJ2-1; a possible D gene is TRBD1 (5 bases). The input for sequencing was PBMCs, taken before TCRalphabeta/CD19-depleted stem cell transplant. This TCR was sampled from a child aged 2-15 years with inherited bone marrow failure, due to receive a stem cell transplant. This CDR3 reads CSVGPGFTEQFF. Here the CDR3 DNA reads TGCAGCGTTGGCCCAGGGTTCACGGAGCAGTTCTTC.